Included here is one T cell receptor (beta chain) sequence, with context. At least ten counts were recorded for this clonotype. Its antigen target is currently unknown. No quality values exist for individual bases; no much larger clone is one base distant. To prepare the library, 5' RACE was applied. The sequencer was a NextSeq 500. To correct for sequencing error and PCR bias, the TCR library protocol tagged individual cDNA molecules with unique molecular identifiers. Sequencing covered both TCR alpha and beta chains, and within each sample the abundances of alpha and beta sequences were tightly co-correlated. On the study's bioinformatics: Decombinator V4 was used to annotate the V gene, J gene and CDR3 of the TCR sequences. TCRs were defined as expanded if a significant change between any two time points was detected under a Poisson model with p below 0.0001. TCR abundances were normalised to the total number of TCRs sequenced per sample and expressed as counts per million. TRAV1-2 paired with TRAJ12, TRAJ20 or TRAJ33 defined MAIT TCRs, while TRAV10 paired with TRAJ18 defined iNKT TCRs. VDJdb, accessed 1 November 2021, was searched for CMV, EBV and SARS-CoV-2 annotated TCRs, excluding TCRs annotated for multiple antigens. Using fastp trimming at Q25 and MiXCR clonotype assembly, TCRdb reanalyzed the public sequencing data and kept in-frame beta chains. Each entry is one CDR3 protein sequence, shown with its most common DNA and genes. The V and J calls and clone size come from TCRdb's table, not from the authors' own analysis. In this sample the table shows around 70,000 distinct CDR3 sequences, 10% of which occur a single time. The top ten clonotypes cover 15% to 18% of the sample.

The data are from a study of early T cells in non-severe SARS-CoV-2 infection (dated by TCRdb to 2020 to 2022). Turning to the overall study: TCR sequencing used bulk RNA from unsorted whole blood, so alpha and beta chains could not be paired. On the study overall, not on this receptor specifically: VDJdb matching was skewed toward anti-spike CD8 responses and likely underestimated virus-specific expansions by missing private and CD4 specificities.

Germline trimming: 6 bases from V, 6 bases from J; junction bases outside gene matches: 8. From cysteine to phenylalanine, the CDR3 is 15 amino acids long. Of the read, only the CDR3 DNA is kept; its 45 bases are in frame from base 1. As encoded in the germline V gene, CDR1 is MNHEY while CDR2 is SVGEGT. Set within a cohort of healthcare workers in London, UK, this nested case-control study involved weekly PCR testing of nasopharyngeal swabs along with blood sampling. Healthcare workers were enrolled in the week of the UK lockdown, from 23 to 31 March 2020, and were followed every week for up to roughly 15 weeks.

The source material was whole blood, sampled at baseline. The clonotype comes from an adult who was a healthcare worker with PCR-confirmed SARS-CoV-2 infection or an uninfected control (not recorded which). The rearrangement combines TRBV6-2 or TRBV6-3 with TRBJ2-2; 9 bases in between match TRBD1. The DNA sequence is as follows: TGTGCCAGCAGGGAGGGACAGGGAAGTCCCGGGGAGCTGTTTTTT. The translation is CASREGQGSPGELFF.